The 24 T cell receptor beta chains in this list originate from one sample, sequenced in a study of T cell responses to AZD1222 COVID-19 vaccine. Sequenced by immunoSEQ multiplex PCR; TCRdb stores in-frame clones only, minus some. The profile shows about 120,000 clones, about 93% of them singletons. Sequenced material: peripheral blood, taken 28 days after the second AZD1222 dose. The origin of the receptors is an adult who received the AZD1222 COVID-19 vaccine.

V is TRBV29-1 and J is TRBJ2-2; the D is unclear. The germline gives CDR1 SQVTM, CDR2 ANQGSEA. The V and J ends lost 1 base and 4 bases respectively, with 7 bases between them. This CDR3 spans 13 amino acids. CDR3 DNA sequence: TGCAGCGTTGAAGGTGACGGCACCGGGGAGCTGTTTTTT. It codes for CSVEGDGTGELFF.

The CDR3 region has the DNA TGTGCCAGCAGCGGGGTCGCAACTAATGAAAAACTGTTTTTT. The encoded protein is CASSGVATNEKLFF. This chain uses TRBV5-6 with TRBJ1-4, with D uncertain. Germline V gene data show CDR1 as SGHDT and CDR2 as YYEEEE. The CDR3 is 14 residues long. Between the trimmed V and J ends, which lost 4 bases and 0 bases, there was a span of 7 bases. The whole variable domain, remainder taken from reference TRBV5-6 and TRBJ1-4, is DAGVTQSPTHLIKTRGQQVTLRCSPKSGHDTVSWYQQALGQGPQFIFQYYEEEERQRGNFPDRFSGHQFPNYSSELNVNALLLGDSALYLCASSGVATNEKLFFGSGTQLSVL.

The CDR3 DNA sequence: TGTGCCAGCAGCTCTACCGGGACTAGCGGGAGGCGTGATACGCAGTATTTT. Its protein product is CASSSTGTSGRRDTQYF. The chain links TRBV7-2 to TRBJ2-3, with 15 bases lining up with TRBD2. Per germline, CDR1 SGHTA and CDR2 FQGNSA. This CDR3 contains 17 residues. The V and J ends lost 4 bases and 6 bases, in that order; junction bases with no gene match: 8.

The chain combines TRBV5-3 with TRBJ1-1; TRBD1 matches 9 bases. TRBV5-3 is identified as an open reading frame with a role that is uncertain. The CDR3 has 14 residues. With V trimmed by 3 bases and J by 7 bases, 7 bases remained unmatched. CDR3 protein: CARSWPDRGDEAFF. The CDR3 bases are TGTGCCAGAAGCTGGCCAGACAGGGGGGATGAAGCTTTCTTT.

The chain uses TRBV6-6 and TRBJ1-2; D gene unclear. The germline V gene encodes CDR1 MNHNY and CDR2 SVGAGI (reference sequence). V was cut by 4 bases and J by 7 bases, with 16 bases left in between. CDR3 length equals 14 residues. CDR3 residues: CASSFTLIEGGYTF. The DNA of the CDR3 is TGTGCCAGCAGTTTTACCTTAATAGAAGGTGGCTACACCTTC.

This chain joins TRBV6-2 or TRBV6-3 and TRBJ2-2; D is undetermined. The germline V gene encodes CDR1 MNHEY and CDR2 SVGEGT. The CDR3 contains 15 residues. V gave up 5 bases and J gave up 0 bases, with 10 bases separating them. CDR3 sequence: CASSLTWANTGELFF. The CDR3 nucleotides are TGTGCCAGCAGTCTCACGTGGGCGAACACCGGGGAGCTGTTTTTT.

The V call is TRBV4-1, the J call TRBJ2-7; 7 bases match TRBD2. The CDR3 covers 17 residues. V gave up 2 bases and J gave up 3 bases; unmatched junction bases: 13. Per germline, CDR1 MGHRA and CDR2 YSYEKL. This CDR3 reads CASSQFAGVIYDYEQYF. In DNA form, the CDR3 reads TGCGCCAGCAGCCAATTTGCGGGGGTTATCTACGACTACGAGCAGTACTTC.

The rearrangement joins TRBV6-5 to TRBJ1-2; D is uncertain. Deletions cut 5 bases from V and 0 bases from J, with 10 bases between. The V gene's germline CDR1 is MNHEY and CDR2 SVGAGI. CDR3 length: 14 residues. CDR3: CASSIGGANYGYTF. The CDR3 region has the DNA TGTGCCAGCAGTATAGGAGGAGCTAACTATGGCTACACCTTC.

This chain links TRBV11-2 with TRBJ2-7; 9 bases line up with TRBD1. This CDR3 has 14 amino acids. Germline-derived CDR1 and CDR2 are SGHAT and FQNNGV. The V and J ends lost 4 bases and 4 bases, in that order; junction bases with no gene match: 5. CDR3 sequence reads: CASSWGTGFYEQYF. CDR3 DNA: TGTGCCAGCAGCTGGGGGACAGGGTTTTACGAGCAGTACTTC.

The CDR3 region has the DNA TGCAGCGCGGAACGGGAATACGGCTATGGCTACACCTTC. Translating it yields CSAEREYGYGYTF. The chain recombines TRBV29-1 with TRBJ1-2; no reliable D call. This CDR3 spans 13 amino acids. Per germline, CDR1 SQVTM and CDR2 ANQGSEA. Trimming took off 7 bases at V and 4 bases at J, with 16 bases between the two ends.

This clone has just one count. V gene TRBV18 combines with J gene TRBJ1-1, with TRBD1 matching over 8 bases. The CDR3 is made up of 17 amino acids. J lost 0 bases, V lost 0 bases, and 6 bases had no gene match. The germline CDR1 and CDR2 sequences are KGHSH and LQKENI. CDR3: CASSPPNDRGMNTEAFF. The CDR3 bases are TGTGCCAGCTCACCACCGAACGACAGGGGAATGAACACTGAAGCTTTCTTT.

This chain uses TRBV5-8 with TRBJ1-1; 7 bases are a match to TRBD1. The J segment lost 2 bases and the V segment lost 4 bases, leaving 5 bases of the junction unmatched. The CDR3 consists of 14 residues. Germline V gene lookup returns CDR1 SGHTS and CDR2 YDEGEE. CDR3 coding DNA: TGTGCCAGCAGCACGGGACAGATCAACACTGAAGCTTTCTTT. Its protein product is CASSTGQINTEAFF.

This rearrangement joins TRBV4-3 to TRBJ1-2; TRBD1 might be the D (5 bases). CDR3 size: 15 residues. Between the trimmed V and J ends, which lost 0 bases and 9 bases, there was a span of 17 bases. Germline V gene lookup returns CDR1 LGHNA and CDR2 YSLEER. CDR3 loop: CASSQDQTQGRSYTF. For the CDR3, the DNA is TGCGCCAGCAGCCAAGATCAGACTCAGGGCCGCAGCTACACCTTC.

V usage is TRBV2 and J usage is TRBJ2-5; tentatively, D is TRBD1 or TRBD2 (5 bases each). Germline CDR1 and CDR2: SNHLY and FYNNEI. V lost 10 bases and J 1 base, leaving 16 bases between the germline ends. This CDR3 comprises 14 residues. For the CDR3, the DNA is TGTGCCACCACTGACAGCCGGGGCCAAGAGACCCAGTACTTC. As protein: CATTDSRGQETQYF. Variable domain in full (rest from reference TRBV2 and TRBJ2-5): EPEVTQTPSHQVTQMGQEVILRCVPISNHLYFYWYRQILGQKVEFLVSFYNNEISEKSEIFDDQFSVERPDGSNFTLKIRSTKLEDSAMYFCATTDSRGQETQYFGPGTRLLVL.

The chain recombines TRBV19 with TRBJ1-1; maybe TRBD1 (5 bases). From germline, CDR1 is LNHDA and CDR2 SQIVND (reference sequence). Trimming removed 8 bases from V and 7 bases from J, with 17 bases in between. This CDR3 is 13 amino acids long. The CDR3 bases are TGTGCCAGTCGGGGGGGGTTATATTTTGAAGCTTTCTTT. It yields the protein CASRGGLYFEAFF.

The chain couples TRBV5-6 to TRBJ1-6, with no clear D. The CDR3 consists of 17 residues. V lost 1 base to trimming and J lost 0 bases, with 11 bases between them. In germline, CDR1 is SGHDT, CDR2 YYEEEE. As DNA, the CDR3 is TGTGCCAGCAGCTTGATTAGCGTCAGCTCCTATAATTCACCCCTCCACTTT. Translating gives CASSLISVSSYNSPLHF.

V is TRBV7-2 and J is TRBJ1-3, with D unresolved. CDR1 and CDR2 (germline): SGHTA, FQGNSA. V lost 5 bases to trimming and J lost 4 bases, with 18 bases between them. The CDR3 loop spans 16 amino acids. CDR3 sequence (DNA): TGTGCCAGCAGCCCGAGCGGAGGGCTGGGGGGAAACACCATATATTTT. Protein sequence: CASSPSGGLGGNTIYF.

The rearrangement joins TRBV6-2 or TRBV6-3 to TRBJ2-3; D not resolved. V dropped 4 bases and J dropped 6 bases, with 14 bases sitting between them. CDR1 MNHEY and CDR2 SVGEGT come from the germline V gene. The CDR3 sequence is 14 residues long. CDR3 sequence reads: CASSFSRPADTQYF. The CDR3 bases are TGTGCCAGCAGTTTCTCAAGACCCGCTGATACGCAGTATTTT.

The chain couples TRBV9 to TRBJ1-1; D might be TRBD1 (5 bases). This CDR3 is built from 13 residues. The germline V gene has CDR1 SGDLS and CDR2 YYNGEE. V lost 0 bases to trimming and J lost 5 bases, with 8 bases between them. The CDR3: CASSVDRQTEAFF. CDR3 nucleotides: TGTGCCAGCAGCGTAGACAGGCAAACTGAAGCTTTCTTT. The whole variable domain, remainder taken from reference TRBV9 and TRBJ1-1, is DSGVTQTPKHLITATGQRVTLRCSPRSGDLSVYWYQQSLDQGLQFLIQYYNGEERAKGNILERFSAQQFPDLHSELNLSSLELGDSALYFCASSVDRQTEAFFGQGTRLTVV.

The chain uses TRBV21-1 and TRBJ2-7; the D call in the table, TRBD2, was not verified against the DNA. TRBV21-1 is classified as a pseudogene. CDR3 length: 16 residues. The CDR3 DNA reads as TGTGCCAGCAGCAATAATGGCGGGGTCCATATGGACGAGCAGTACTTC. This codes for CASSNNGGVHMDEQYF.

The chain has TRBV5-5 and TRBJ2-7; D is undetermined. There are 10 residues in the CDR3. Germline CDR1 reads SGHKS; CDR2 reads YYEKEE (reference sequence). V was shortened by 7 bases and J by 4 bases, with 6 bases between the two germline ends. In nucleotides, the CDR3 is TGTGCCAGCGGAACGTACGAGCAGTACTTC. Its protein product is CASGTYEQYF. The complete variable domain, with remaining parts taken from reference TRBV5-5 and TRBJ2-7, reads DAGVTQSPTHLIKTRGQQVTLRCSPISGHKSVSWYQQVLGQGPQFIFQYYEKEERGRGNFPDRFSARQFPNYSSELNVNALLLGDSALYLCASGTYEQYFGPGTRLTVT.

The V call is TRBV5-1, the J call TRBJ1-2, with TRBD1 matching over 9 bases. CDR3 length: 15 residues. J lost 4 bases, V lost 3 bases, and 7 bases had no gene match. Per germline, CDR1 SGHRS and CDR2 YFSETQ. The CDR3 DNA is TGCGCCAGCAGCTGGGGACAGGGAGAAATCTATGGCTACACCTTC. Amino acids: CASSWGQGEIYGYTF.

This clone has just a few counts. CDR3 loop: CAGGETNYGYTF. The CDR3 DNA reads as TGTGCCGGGGGAGAAACTAACTATGGCTACACCTTC. The V gene is TRBV30, the J gene TRBJ1-2, with D perhaps matching TRBD1 (5 bases). Germline lookup yields CDR1 GTSNPN and CDR2 SVGIG (reference sequence). The CDR3 totals 12 residues. Trimming took off 8 bases at V and 0 bases at J, with 10 bases between the two ends.

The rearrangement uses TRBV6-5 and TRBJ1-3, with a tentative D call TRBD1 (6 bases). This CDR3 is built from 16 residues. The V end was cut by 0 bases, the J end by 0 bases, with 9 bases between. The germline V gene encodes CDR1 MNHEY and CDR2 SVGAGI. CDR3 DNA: TGTGCCAGCAGTTACTCTGGGGGGCTCTCTGGAAACACCATATATTTT. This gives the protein CASSYSGGLSGNTIYF.